This is a list of T cell receptor beta chains from one sample in a study of shared clonotypes between healthy human individuals. Assay: immunoSEQ multiplex PCR; the TCRdb copy retains only in-frame clones and omits some. Among approximately 650,000 clones listed, 95% to 96% were seen once. The sequenced material came from naive CD8+ T cells sorted from blood. The receptors stem from a woman in her twenties or thirties in good health. CDR3s include the opening cysteine and the closing phenylalanine or tryptophan. The D gene is left open where the match is weak. Expanded clones are given a class, and other clones once, few, many or no size at all.

TRBV29-1	NA	NA	TRBJ2-1	CSVDGRLSPSTPNEQFF	TGCAGCGTTGATGGTCGACTAAGCCCTTCTACGCCCAATGAGCAGTTCTTC
TRBV9	TRBD1	once	TRBJ2-3	CASSVVRTGGSTDTQYF	TGTGCCAGCAGCGTCGTGCGGACAGGGGGCTCCACAGATACGCAGTATTTT
TRBV21-1	NA	NA	TRBJ2-7	CASIRHYEQYF	TGTGCCAGCATCCGACACTACGAGCAGTACTTC
TRBV7-8	NA	NA	TRBJ1-5	CASSLMNQPQHF	TGTGCCAGCAGCTTAATGAATCAGCCCCAGCATTTT
TRBV19	NA	NA	TRBJ2-1	CASSIHRAPAPTDEQFF	TGTGCCAGTAGTATCCACCGAGCGCCAGCTCCTACTGATGAGCAGTTCTTC
TRBV5-6	NA	NA	TRBJ2-6	CASSPWRESGANVLTF	TGTGCCAGCAGCCCATGGCGGGAATCTGGGGCCAACGTCCTGACTTTC
TRBV19	NA	NA	TRBJ1-1	CASSIVGREDAEAFF	TGTGCCAGTAGTATAGTGGGCAGGGAGGACGCTGAAGCTTTCTTT
TRBV11-2	TRBD2	NA	TRBJ2-7	CASSWRLAGAYEQYF	TGTGCCAGCAGCTGGCGACTAGCGGGAGCCTACGAGCAGTACTTC
TRBV7-8	NA	NA	TRBJ1-1	CASSPQTEAFF	TGTGCCAGCAGCCCACAAACTGAAGCTTTCTTT
TRBV4-1	NA	NA	TRBJ1-1	CASSQEFAGSGGYMNTEAFF	TGCGCCAGCAGCCAAGAGTTTGCGGGTTCTGGGGGGTACATGAACACTGAAGCTTTCTTT
TRBV27	NA	NA	TRBJ2-5	CASSAAGQETQYF	TGTGCCAGCAGTGCGGCGGGCCAAGAGACCCAGTACTTC
TRBV6-6	TRBD1	NA	TRBJ1-5	CASSRTGDPQHF	TGTGCCAGCAGTCGGACAGGGGACCCCCAGCATTTT
TRBV25-1	NA	NA	TRBJ2-7	CASSEGLVGYEQYF	TGTGCCAGCAGTGAAGGACTTGTGGGGTACGAGCAGTACTTC
TRBV7-9	TRBD2	NA	TRBJ2-7	CASSLPAGTSGSYEQYF	TGTGCCAGCAGCCTGCCGGCCGGGACTAGCGGCTCCTACGAGCAGTACTTC
TRBV10-3	TRBD2	NA	TRBJ2-7	CAISAGVADTYEQYF	TGTGCCATCAGCGCGGGGGTAGCTGACACCTACGAGCAGTACTTC